The 8 T cell receptor beta chains presented below share a single source sample, sequenced in a study of blood T cells in healthy people across ages. A sample-barcoded 5' primer and a J-beta primer mix were used in a second PCR of roughly 7 to 11 cycles. Via MiXCR, TCRdb re-called the 5' RACE reads, giving one row per CDR3 protein. The table has approximately 690,000 distinct CDR3 sequences, around 38% seen once; the top ten hold around 30%. Sequenced material: blood. These receptors were taken from a man aged 80 or over in good health.

The V call is TRBV28, the J call TRBJ2-7; 7 nucleotides match TRBD2. Germline V gene sequence: CDR1 MDHEN, CDR2 SYDVKM. The CDR3 has 15 amino acids. The J segment lost 7 bases and the V segment lost 3 bases, leaving 12 bases of the junction unmatched. This CDR3 reads CASSFASGWDEEQYF. Written as DNA, the CDR3 is TGTGCCAGCAGTTTTGCTAGCGGATGGGACGAAGAGCAGTACTTC.

V gene TRBV7-9 combines with J gene TRBJ1-6; D not certain. This CDR3 comprises 15 residues. The V gene lost 1 base and the J gene lost 7 bases, with 11 bases spanning the gap. Germline loops: CDR1 SEHNR, CDR2 FQNEAQ (reference sequence). CDR3 in DNA: TGTGCCAGCAGCTTAGGTGGACGGGAAAATTCACCCCTCCACTTT. Translating it yields CASSLGGRENSPLHF.

Worth noting for this clonotype: A junction end diverges from the germline sequence, so it may reflect a read error. V and J are TRBV28 and TRBJ2-4; 8 nucleotides agree with TRBD1. The DNA end is a closer match to TRBJ2-5, so the J assignment may be wrong. The CDR3 totals 13 residues. Germline assignment: CDR1 MDHEN and CDR2 SYDVKM. Written as DNA, the CDR3 is TGTGCCGGCAGTCCGGACAGGGAAGAGACCCAGTACTTC. Translation: CAGSPDREETQYF.

V is TRBV7-2 and J is TRBJ2-7, with 16 bases lining up with TRBD2. The CDR3 totals 18 residues. Germline-derived CDR1 and CDR2 are SGHTA and FQGNSA. Trimming took 3 bases from V and 7 from J; bases not matched to a gene: 12. This CDR3 is CASSFGTSGRAALGEQYF. The DNA of the CDR3 is TGTGCCAGCAGCTTCGGGACTAGCGGGAGGGCGGCCTTGGGGGAGCAGTACTTC.

J is TRBJ2-7 and V is TRBV6-1; 9 nucleotides match TRBD1. Germline trimming cut 10 bases from V and 0 bases from J; bases unmatched to any gene: 7. The CDR3 runs to 14 residues. Per germline, CDR1 MNHNS and CDR2 SASEGT. CDR3 in amino acids: CATTDRGLSYEQYF. CDR3 nucleotide sequence: TGTGCCACCACGGACAGGGGACTCTCCTACGAGCAGTACTTC.

This clonotype was observed a handful of times. J is TRBJ2-5 and V is TRBV15, with TRBD1 identical over 11 bases. The J call is uncertain, as TRBJ2-7 better fits the DNA end. The V gene's germline CDR1 is LNHNV and CDR2 YYDKDF (reference sequence). This CDR3 region has 16 residues. CDR3 in amino acids: CATSRVGTGGKYEQYF. The DNA for the CDR3 is TGTGCCACCAGCAGAGTTGGGACAGGGGGTAAATACGAGCAGTACTTC.

This clonotype was detected a few times. CDR3 nucleotide sequence: TGTGCCAGCAGTTTTAATGGGGCCAACGTCCTGACTTTC. Translated: CASSFNGANVLTF. The chain is built from TRBV12-3 or TRBV12-4 and TRBJ2-6; D is uncertain. With 3 bases removed from V and 3 bases from J, the gap between germline ends came to 3 bases. This CDR3 is built from 13 residues.

This clonotype came up a few times. The chain links TRBV7-2 to TRBJ2-7; D remains unclear. The CDR3 consists of 14 residues. Trimming left V 5 bases short and J 6 bases short, with 17 bases between. CDR1 is SGHTA and CDR2 is FQGNSA in the germline V gene. The CDR3 sequence: CASSLRLSGFEQYF. Written as DNA, the CDR3 is TGTGCCAGCAGCCTACGTCTATCAGGTTTCGAGCAGTACTTC.